A single sample gave rise to the 30 T cell receptor beta chains below, sequenced in a study of T cell repertoires in cytomegalovirus infection. One entry per CDR3 protein results from TCRdb running MiXCR on the reads. This sample has 450,000 to 600,000 distinct CDR3 sequences; 40% to 50% occur once, and the top ten carry about 39%. No cognate antigen is known for these TCRs. The material was cultured PBMCs, obtained from culture after CMV antigen stimulation. Receptors were obtained from a human donor in good health (CMV status not recorded). Some clones in this sample may be carry-over from other donors' samples.

This clonotype was observed many times. The chain has TRBV7-2 and TRBJ2-3; tentatively, D is TRBD1 or TRBD2 (5 bases each). V lost 5 bases and J 5 bases, leaving 14 bases between the germline ends. Germline V gene sequence: CDR1 SGHTA, CDR2 FQGNSA. The CDR3 is 14 amino acids. This chain's CDR3 is CASSRDGGEDTQYF. The CDR3 DNA reads as TGTGCCAGCAGCCGGGATGGGGGTGAAGATACGCAGTATTTT.

The J gene is TRBJ1-1, the V gene TRBV11-2, with D perhaps matching TRBD1 (6 bases). The V end lost 5 bases, the J end lost 11 bases, and 15 bases lay between the germline ends. Looked up from germline, CDR1 is SGHAT and CDR2 is FQNNGV. The CDR3 covers 12 residues. The CDR3 region is CASSRPTGTAFF. CDR3 DNA: TGTGCCAGCAGCCGACCCACAGGGACGGCTTTCTTT. The complete variable domain, with remaining parts taken from reference TRBV11-2 and TRBJ1-1, reads EAGVAQSPRYKIIEKRQSVAFWCNPISGHATLYWYQQILGQGPKLLIQFQNNGVVDDSQLPKDRFSAERLKGVDSTLKIQPAKLEDSAVYLCASSRPTGTAFFGQGTRLTVV.

This clonotype was picked up a small number of times. V usage is TRBV19 and J usage is TRBJ2-7, with TRBD2 matching 11 bases. Germline V gene data show CDR1 as LNHDA and CDR2 as SQIVND (reference sequence). With V trimmed by 6 bases and J by 6 bases, 7 bases remained unmatched. The CDR3 has 14 residues. The CDR3 reads CASSLAGGPSEQYF. The CDR3 bases are TGTGCCAGTAGCTTAGCGGGAGGGCCCTCCGAGCAGTACTTC. The full variable domain, its missing parts supplied by reference TRBV19 and TRBJ2-7, is DGGITQSPKYLFRKEGQNVTLSCEQNLNHDAMYWYRQDPGQGLRLIYYSQIVNDFQKGDIAEGYSVSREKKESFPLTVTSAQKNPTAFYLCASSLAGGPSEQYFGPGTRLTVT.

This clonotype occurred a few times. The genes are TRBV7-2 and TRBJ1-3; 10 nucleotides line up with TRBD1. The germline gives CDR1 SGHTA, CDR2 FQGNSA. V lost 1 base and J lost 4; bases outside the gene matches: 7. The CDR3 covers 17 residues. As DNA, the CDR3 is TGTGCCAGCAGCTTAGAGGGGGACAGGGGTCCCGGAAACACCATATATTTT. Translating gives CASSLEGDRGPGNTIYF. Full variable domain (remainder filled in from reference TRBV7-2 and TRBJ1-3): GAGVSQSPSNKVTEKGKDVELRCDPISGHTALYWYRQSLGQGLEFLIYFQGNSAPDKSGLPSDRFSAERTGGSVSTLTIQRTQQEDSAVYLCASSLEGDRGPGNTIYFGEGSWLTVV.

V usage is TRBV7-8 and J usage is TRBJ2-5; possible D gene TRBD2, 5 bases. The CDR3 extends over 14 amino acids. Germline V CDR1 and CDR2: SGHVS, FQNEAQ. The V gene lost 0 bases and the J gene lost 3 bases, with 8 bases spanning the gap. CDR3 in DNA: TGTGCCAGCAGCTTAGCCGGGATCAAAGAGACCCAGTACTTC. Translating it yields CASSLAGIKETQYF.

This clonotype came up a few times. V gene TRBV7-2 combines with J gene TRBJ2-2; TRBD2 aligns across 8 bases. The germline V gene has CDR1 SGHTA and CDR2 FQGNSA. The V gene end was trimmed by 1 base and the J gene end by 4 bases; junction bases not matched to a gene: 8. The CDR3 runs 17 residues. CDR3 DNA sequence: TGTGCCAGCAGCTTAGTAGGGAGCGGGAGACGCACCGGGGAGCTGTTTTTT. Amino acid sequence: CASSLVGSGRRTGELFF.

The chain has TRBV18 and TRBJ1-4; D gene unclear. The CDR3 consists of 16 residues. Germline CDR1 reads KGHSH; CDR2 reads LQKENI. V lost 5 bases and J lost 3, with 16 bases in between. CDR3 amino acids: CASSALPRVSNEKLFF. CDR3 sequence (DNA): TGTGCCAGCTCAGCCCTACCTCGGGTATCTAATGAAAAACTGTTTTTT.

The chain has TRBV7-2 and TRBJ2-5, with 8 bases identical to TRBD2. CDR3 length: 16 residues. V was pared by 4 bases and J by 1 base, with 8 bases of the junction left unmatched. The V gene's germline CDR1 is SGHTA and CDR2 FQGNSA. Here the CDR3 reads CASSSGTSGFQETQYF. The DNA of the CDR3 is TGTGCCAGCAGCTCAGGAACTAGCGGATTCCAAGAGACCCAGTACTTC. Full variable domain (remainder filled in from reference TRBV7-2 and TRBJ2-5): GAGVSQSPSNKVTEKGKDVELRCDPISGHTALYWYRQSLGQGLEFLIYFQGNSAPDKSGLPSDRFSAERTGGSVSTLTIQRTQQEDSAVYLCASSSGTSGFQETQYFGPGTRLLVL.

V usage is TRBV15 and J usage is TRBJ1-2; no firm D call. The germline V gene encodes CDR1 LNHNV and CDR2 YYDKDF (reference sequence). This CDR3 region has 13 residues. V was clipped by 0 bases and J by 6 bases, with 8 bases between them. Here the CDR3 reads CATSRDWQDGYTF. The CDR3 DNA reads as TGTGCCACCAGCAGAGATTGGCAGGATGGCTACACCTTC.

There are a few counts of this clonotype. The chain recombines TRBV12-3 or TRBV12-4 with TRBJ1-2; D remains ambiguous. The CDR3 runs to 13 residues. With 6 bases removed from V and 4 bases from J, the gap between germline ends came to 12 bases. The CDR3 nucleotides read TGTGCCAGCAGCCTTGCTGGTCTCTATGGCTACACCTTC. This translates into CASSLAGLYGYTF.

This chain uses TRBV4-3 with TRBJ2-3, with 9 bases aligning to TRBD2. The length of the CDR3 is 18 residues. V was pared by 0 bases and J by 2 bases, with 9 bases of the junction left unmatched. Per germline, CDR1 LGHNA and CDR2 YSLEER. The CDR3 nucleotides read TGCGCCAGCAGCCAAGATTTAGGGACTAGCTATTACACAGATACGCAGTATTTT. It codes for CASSQDLGTSYYTDTQYF.

The genes are TRBV2 and TRBJ1-4; D gene uncertain. Germline values: CDR1 SNHLY, CDR2 FYNNEI. The CDR3 runs 15 residues. The V end was cut by 1 base, the J end by 6 bases, with 12 bases between. The CDR3 region is CASSEEVNQHEKLFF. CDR3 DNA: TGTGCCAGCAGTGAAGAGGTCAATCAACATGAAAAACTGTTTTTT.

V is TRBV7-6 and J is TRBJ2-1; no reliable D call. The germline V gene encodes CDR1 SGHVS and CDR2 FNYEAQ. With 3 bases removed from V and 8 bases from J, the gap between germline ends came to 11 bases. The CDR3 runs 13 residues. CDR3 DNA: TGTGCCAGCAGCTTCTGGGAAGGCGATGAGCAGTTCTTC. Its translation: CASSFWEGDEQFF.

This chain joins TRBV27 and TRBJ1-6; D not resolved. The V gene lost 2 bases and the J gene lost 7 bases, with 9 bases spanning the gap. This CDR3 region has 14 residues. In germline, CDR1 is MNHEY, CDR2 SMNVEV (reference sequence). The CDR3 loop reads CASSLGYVNSPLHF. The CDR3 nucleotides read TGTGCCAGCAGTTTAGGATATGTGAATTCACCCCTCCACTTT.

This clonotype showed up many times. The CDR3: CASSPGLAQETQYF. The DNA of the CDR3 is TGTGCCAGCAGCCCGGGACTAGCGCAAGAGACCCAGTACTTC. The chain carries TRBV7-2 and TRBJ2-5; 10 positions match TRBD2. Trimming at V came to 5 bases and at J to 2 bases, leaving 2 bases not matched to a gene. The CDR3 runs to 14 residues. Germline CDR1 and CDR2: SGHTA and FQGNSA.

In DNA, the CDR3 is TGTGCCAGCACCCAAGGGGCAGGAAGCAATCAGCCCCAGCATTTT. Protein: CASTQGAGSNQPQHF. The rearrangement uses TRBV2 and TRBJ1-5, with D maybe TRBD1 (5 bases). Germline loops: CDR1 SNHLY, CDR2 FYNNEI. CDR3 size: 15 residues. V was shortened by 7 bases and J by 1 base, with 14 bases between the two germline ends.

This clonotype came up a few times. This chain joins TRBV7-2 and TRBJ2-7; D might be TRBD1 (6 bases). Germline loops: CDR1 SGHTA, CDR2 FQGNSA. Trimming took 4 bases from V and 3 from J, leaving 10 bases between them. This CDR3 contains 13 residues. The CDR3 DNA reads TGTGCCAGCAGCTACGGCAGGGGCTACGAGCAGTACTTC. Translated: CASSYGRGYEQYF.

The V gene is TRBV6-2 or TRBV6-3, the J gene TRBJ2-6; no definite D call. Germline V gene data show CDR1 as MNHEY and CDR2 as SVGEGT. The CDR3 has 17 residues. Trimming shortened V by 2 bases and J by 4 bases, and 15 bases separated the two germline ends. CDR3 nucleotide sequence: TGTGCCAGCAGTTACGAGGCGGCCTGGGCAGGGGCCAACGTCCTGACTTTC. Translating gives CASSYEAAWAGANVLTF.

Ten or more counts support this clonotype. The chain recombines TRBV7-2 with TRBJ2-2; D remains unclear. The CDR3 has 15 residues. The V and J ends lost 1 base and 7 bases respectively, with 13 bases between them. CDR1 and CDR2 (germline): SGHTA, FQGNSA. CDR3 residues: CASSLVAFWGGELFF. The CDR3 DNA is TGTGCCAGCAGCTTAGTTGCCTTTTGGGGCGGGGAGCTGTTTTTT.

The J gene is TRBJ1-2, the V gene TRBV4-3, with D possibly being TRBD1 (5 bases). This CDR3 has 14 residues. Germline values: CDR1 LGHNA, CDR2 YSLEER. The ends were cut back, 4 bases at V and 5 bases at J, with 14 bases in the middle. CDR3 coding DNA: TGCGCCAGCAGCCGGGGGGGGGGAAGATATGGCTACACCTTC. It specifies CASSRGGGRYGYTF.

About this clonotype itself: This may be a read error, as it is one base from a much larger clone. The chain joins TRBV2 to TRBJ1-5; 9 positions match TRBD1. Germline V lookup: CDR1 SNHLY, CDR2 FYNNEI. V lost 4 bases to trimming and J lost 3 bases; unmatched junction nucleotides: 1. The CDR3 sequence is 14 residues long. This chain's CDR3 is CASSGTGDNQPQHF. CDR3 nucleotide sequence: TGTGCCAGCAGTGGGACAGGGGACAATCAGCCCCAGCATTTT. The full variable domain, completed using reference TRBV2 and TRBJ1-5, is EPEVTQTPSHQVTQMGQEVILRCVPISNHLYFYWYRQILGQKVEFLVSFYNNEISEKSEIFDDQFSVERPDGSNFTLKIRSTKLEDSAMYFCASSGTGDNQPQHFGDGTRLSIL.

CDR3 loop: CASSSGGPWDEQFF. DNA for the CDR3: TGTGCCAGCAGTTCGGGGGGGCCTTGGGATGAGCAGTTCTTC. The rearrangement joins TRBV12-3 or TRBV12-4 to TRBJ2-1; 8 bases match TRBD2. Trimming cost V 4 bases and J 8 bases; bases outside gene matches: 7. This CDR3 has 14 amino acids.

This clonotype showed up just a few times. The rearrangement joins TRBV7-2 to TRBJ2-7; maybe TRBD2 (5 bases). Germline CDR1 is SGHTA and CDR2 is FQGNSA. Trimming removed 5 bases at V and 4 bases at J, with 18 bases between. CDR3 size: 15 residues. Here the CDR3 DNA reads TGTGCCAGCAGCGCTGGGTCTACTCGGGGTTACGAGCAGTACTTC. It is translated as CASSAGSTRGYEQYF.

V usage is TRBV2 and J usage is TRBJ2-3, with D tentatively TRBD2 (5 bases). Trimming cost V 9 bases and J 2 bases, with 12 bases left between them. CDR1 is SNHLY and CDR2 is FYNNEI in the germline V gene. The CDR3 totals 13 residues. CDR3 sequence (DNA): TGTGCCAGGCGCCGGAGGCTCACAGATACGCAGTATTTT. Translating gives CARRRRLTDTQYF.

The chain uses TRBV18 and TRBJ1-1; 11 nucleotides match TRBD1. V was pared by 5 bases and J by 3 bases, with 2 bases of the junction left unmatched. The germline gives CDR1 KGHSH, CDR2 LQKENI. This CDR3 has 14 residues. CDR3 amino acids: CASSGQGAYTEAFF. CDR3 DNA: TGTGCCAGCTCAGGACAGGGGGCTTACACTGAAGCTTTCTTT.

This chain joins TRBV12-3 or TRBV12-4 and TRBJ2-5; 11 bases align to TRBD2. The CDR3 sequence is 16 residues long. The V segment lost 6 bases and the J segment 0 bases; nucleotides outside the gene matches: 6. The CDR3 DNA follows: TGTGCCAGCAGGGCCTATAGCGGGGGGGACCAAGAGACCCAGTACTTC. This sequence encodes CASRAYSGGDQETQYF.

The genes are TRBV20-1 and TRBJ2-7; the D gene is possibly TRBD2 (6 bases). The CDR3 spans 13 residues. The germline gives CDR1 DFQATT, CDR2 SNEGSKA (reference sequence). Deletions cut 6 bases from V and 4 bases from J, with 16 bases between. The chain's CDR3 is CSALRDGTYEQYF. The CDR3 DNA is TGCAGTGCGCTAAGAGACGGGACTTACGAGCAGTACTTC.

This clonotype was recorded only once. This chain joins TRBV2 and TRBJ1-2, with TRBD1 identical over 10 bases. This CDR3 region has 16 residues. Per the germline V gene, CDR1 is SNHLY and CDR2 is FYNNEI. V lost 6 bases to trimming and J lost 5 bases; unmatched junction nucleotides: 12. The CDR3 DNA reads as TGTGCCAGCAGCGCATTGGCCCGGGACAGGGGATATGGCTACACCTTC. Amino acid sequence: CASSALARDRGYGYTF.

The chain joins TRBV5-4 to TRBJ2-7, with a possible D match to TRBD2 (6 bases). V lost 4 bases and J 5 bases, leaving 16 bases between the germline ends. The CDR3 loop spans 14 amino acids. Germline V lookup: CDR1 SGHNT, CDR2 YYREEE (reference sequence). The CDR3 DNA follows: TGTGCCAGCAGCGGGGACGGGGGAGGCAACGAGCAGTACTTC. It codes for CASSGDGGGNEQYF.

The chain carries TRBV5-3 and TRBJ2-7; 10 bases fit TRBD1. TRBV5-3 is classed as an ORF, of uncertain function. The V segment lost 8 bases and the J segment 7 bases; nucleotides outside the gene matches: 21. There are 17 residues in the CDR3. Written as DNA, the CDR3 is TGTGCCAGCAGGGCCGCATTACCGGGACAGGGGAACGGGGAGCAGTACTTC. Encoded protein: CASRAALPGQGNGEQYF.